This T cell receptor (beta chain) was identified in a study of shared clonotypes between healthy human individuals. The data were produced by immunoSEQ multiplex PCR, yet TCRdb's version contains in-frame clones alone and is incomplete. The sample lists roughly 1,800,000 clones; about 95% were seen once. CD8 cells regarded as naive lacked CD45RO, were positively chosen for CCR7, and omitted terminally differentiated effector memory CD45RA+ cells. Input material: naive CD8+ T cells sorted from blood. This TCR derives from a man aged 18-30 years in good health.

CDR3 sequence: CASNPVSGGGSPLHF. As DNA, the CDR3 is TGTGCCAGCAACCCGGTATCTGGGGGCGGCTCACCCCTCCACTTT. V usage is TRBV6-5 and J usage is TRBJ1-6, with D maybe TRBD1 (6 bases). The V gene's germline CDR1 is MNHEY and CDR2 SVGAGI. Trimming took off 7 bases at V and 10 bases at J, with 20 bases between the two ends. The CDR3 has 15 amino acids.